This T cell receptor (beta chain) came from a study of OX40 agonist ivuxolimab in advanced cancers. For context, the study as a whole: Ivuxolimab was an agonistic, fully human IgG2 monoclonal antibody directed against OX40 (CD134), a costimulatory receptor. The monotherapy dose-escalation portion (N = 52 patients) of the phase I ivuxolimab trial is reported in the paper. Intravenous ivuxolimab was administered to patients every 2 weeks at six dose levels: 0.01, 0.1, 0.3, 1.5, 3 and 10 mg/kg. Of the roughly 52 dose-escalation patients, hepatocellular carcinoma was present in 19, melanoma in around 15, renal cell carcinoma in 9 and head and neck cancer in 9. Peripheral TCRbeta sequencing was intended to test whether TCR sequence diversity was altered and clonal T-cell expansion was caused by ivuxolimab. In the dose-escalation cohort, 82.7% of patients were male, and the mean age was approximately 64 years, with a range of about 23 to 85. Prior anti-PD-1, anti-PD-L1 or anti-CTLA-4 therapy was permitted, and approximately 39% of dose-escalation patients had received checkpoint inhibitors. Three dose-escalation patients achieved partial responses, one with hepatocellular carcinoma and two with cutaneous melanoma.

The investigation overall reported the following: At doses of 0.1 to 3.0 mg/kg, clonal expansion of both CD4+ and CD8+ T cells in blood was seen between baseline and week 6. In partial responders in the 0.1-3.0 mg/kg groups, normalized peripheral clonal expansion was found to be among the lowest, especially among CD8+ T cells. After ivuxolimab, CD8+ T cells had more expanded clones than CD4+ T cells on average. The antigen specificity of the clonally expanded peripheral T cells was not determined. Low levels of normalized T-cell clonal expansion were also seen in some patients who did not respond.

Concerning this clone: Its target antigen remains unknown. One base away there is no much larger clone; base qualities are not given.

V is shortened by 4 bases, J by 5 bases, and the region joining them spans 15 bases. The CDR3 holds 15 amino acids from the cysteine to the phenylalanine. Only CDR3 DNA is held: 45 bases, read in frame from base 1. The germline V gene provides CDR1 MNHEY and CDR2 SVGAGI. Genomic DNA was isolated from the sorted cells so that the TCRbeta CDR3 region could be sequenced. The immunoSEQ Assay was used to sequence the TCRbeta CDR3 regions. This immuneACCESS table, as held by TCRdb, lists in-frame sequences with V and J called but not all clones. Of the missing ones, under half trace to an unresolved V gene in checked studies; the others have no known cause. In this sample the table shows more than 75,000 clones, about nine tenths of which occur a single time. 0.75% to 0.95% of the sample is held by the ten biggest clonotypes. Patients with a history of autoimmune disease or receiving systemic immunosuppression were excluded from the trial. In every dose cohort, peripheral blood was drawn for TCR sequencing at baseline, cycle 4 day 1, and cycle 7 day 1. Samples were obtained from an open-label, multicenter, first-in-human phase I dose-escalation trial of ivuxolimab. The trial enrolled adults with locally advanced or metastatic head and neck squamous cell, hepatocellular, melanoma or renal cell carcinoma. CD4+ and CD8+ T cells were sorted separately from peripheral blood before TCR sequencing.

The material sequenced was CD4+ or CD8+ T cells sorted from blood, taken in a trial of the OX40 agonist ivuxolimab. This sequence was found in an adult with an advanced solid tumor such as melanoma, head and neck, liver or kidney cancer. Rearrangement joined TRBV6-5 to TRBJ1-5; possibly the D gene is TRBD1, per 5 matching bases. The nucleotide sequence is TGTGCCAGCAGTTCGGCGGGGACCGGAGATCAGCCCCAGCATTTT. It specifies CASSSAGTGDQPQHF.